Listed here is a single T cell receptor beta chain. This entry is derived from a study of blood T cell repertoires in COVID-19. Study at large: Acute and convalescent COVID-19 specimens originated in the United States, Italy and Spain. Sources were T cells, B-cell-depleted T cells, or PBMCs; the material itself was cDNA or gDNA.

This CDR3 comprises 13 residues. After removal of 7 bases from V and 5 bases from J, the junction contained 6 bases not matched to a gene. In the source study's methods: Amplification with reference gene primers provided the estimates of nucleated cell counts. Profiled with immunoSEQ multiplex PCR; TCRdb holds only in-frame clones, not every one. V, J and clone size were drawn from that table, and D and trimming were deduced from the DNA. Here the sample spans approximately 360,000 clones, around 90% being singletons. This clonotype originated in a man aged 18 to 30 with active or convalescent COVID-19. Source material: peripheral blood. The gene calls are TRBV12-3 or TRBV12-4 and TRBJ2-3; 7 nucleotides agree with TRBD2. CDR3 protein: CASTTPGGDTQYF. In DNA, the CDR3 is TGTGCCAGCACCACGCCGGGGGGAGATACGCAGTATTTT.